The present T cell receptor beta chain was sequenced within a study of blood T cells in healthy people across ages. Combining a sample-barcoded 5' primer with a J-beta primer mix, a second PCR ran for about 6 to 11 cycles. Each cDNA was tagged by a template-switch adaptor containing 12 random nucleotides. TCRdb ran MiXCR on the 5' RACE reads and lists one entry per CDR3 protein. The data show roughly 1.4 million distinct CDR3 sequences, with approximately 59% seen just once and roughly 6.3% held by the top ten. The sequence derives from a man between 18 and 35 years old in good health. The sequenced material came from blood.

The DNA for the CDR3 is TGTGCCAGCAGCTTAGGACCGATCAATGAGCAGTTCTTC. This sequence encodes CASSLGPINEQFF. This chain connects TRBV5-5 to TRBJ2-1; D uncertain. The CDR3 runs to 13 residues. Per the germline V gene, CDR1 is SGHKS and CDR2 is YYEKEE (reference sequence). Between the trimmed V and J ends, which lost 2 bases and 6 bases, there was a span of 9 bases.